A selection of T cell receptor beta chains follows, all from one sample in a study of radiotherapy plus CTLA-4 blockade in lung cancer. Generated by immunoSEQ multiplex PCR, the TCRdb table keeps only in-frame clones and is missing some. This table holds about 98,000 clones, 80% to 85% found once. Sequenced here: peripheral blood, sampled from a patient treated with radiotherapy plus ipilimumab. Receptors were obtained from a human donor with non-small cell lung cancer who had a partial response to radiotherapy plus ipilimumab. Each CDR3 is given with its conserved first and last residue. The D gene is left open where the match is weak. The listing skips clone size in some rows; elsewhere it reads once, few, many or a size class.

>.|TRBV7-9|TRBJ2-7|few
TGTGCCAGCAGCTTATGGGCGTACGAGCAGTACTTC
CASSLWAYEQYF
>TRBD1|TRBV5-1|TRBJ2-5|once
TGCGCCAGCAGCCCCGGACAGGGCGGAGAGACCCAGTACTTC
CASSPGQGGETQYF
>TRBD1|TRBV5-1|TRBJ2-7|.
TGCGCCAGCAGCTTACCGGGACAGCCCTACGAGCAGTACTTC
CASSLPGQPYEQYF
>TRBD1|TRBV19|TRBJ1-2|.
TGTGCCAGCTGGACAGGCTATGGCTACACCTTC
CASWTGYGYTF
>TRBD2|TRBV5-1|TRBJ2-1|.
TGCGCCAGCAGCTTGGCCGTACTAGCGGCCTACAATGAGCAGTTCTTC
CASSLAVLAAYNEQFF
>.|TRBV28|TRBJ1-3|.
TGTGCCAGCAGTTTACAGATTTCTGGAAACACCATATATTTT
CASSLQISGNTIYF
>TRBD2|TRBV19|TRBJ2-2|.
TGTGCCAGTAATAAAGGGAGGGGGAACACCGGGGAGCTGTTTTTT
CASNKGRGNTGELFF
>TRBD1|TRBV7-2|TRBJ1-1|.
TGTGCCAGCAGCTTAGAGACAGGGAAGGTTGGGACTGAAGCTTTCTTT
CASSLETGKVGTEAFF
>.|TRBV5-1|TRBJ1-4|.
TGCGCCAGCAGCTCCACCGGCCCCGGAGATGAAAAACTGTTTTTT
CASSSTGPGDEKLFF
>.|TRBV30|TRBJ2-1|.
TGTGCCTGGACCCGGAGCTCCTACAATGAGCAGTTCTTC
CAWTRSSYNEQFF